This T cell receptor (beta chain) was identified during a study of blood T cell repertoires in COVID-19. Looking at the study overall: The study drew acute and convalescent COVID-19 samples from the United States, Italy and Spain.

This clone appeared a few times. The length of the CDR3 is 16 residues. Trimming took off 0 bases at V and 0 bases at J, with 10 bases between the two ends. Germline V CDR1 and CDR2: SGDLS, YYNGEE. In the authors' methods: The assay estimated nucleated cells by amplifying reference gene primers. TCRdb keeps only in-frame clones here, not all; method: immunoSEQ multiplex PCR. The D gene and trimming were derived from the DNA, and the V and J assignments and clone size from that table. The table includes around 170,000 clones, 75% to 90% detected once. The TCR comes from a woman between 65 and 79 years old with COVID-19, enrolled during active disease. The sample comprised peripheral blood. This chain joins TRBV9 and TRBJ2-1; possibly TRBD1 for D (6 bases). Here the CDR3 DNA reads TGTGCCAGCAGCGTAGTAACAGGGAGCTCCTACAATGAGCAGTTCTTC. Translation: CASSVVTGSSYNEQFF.